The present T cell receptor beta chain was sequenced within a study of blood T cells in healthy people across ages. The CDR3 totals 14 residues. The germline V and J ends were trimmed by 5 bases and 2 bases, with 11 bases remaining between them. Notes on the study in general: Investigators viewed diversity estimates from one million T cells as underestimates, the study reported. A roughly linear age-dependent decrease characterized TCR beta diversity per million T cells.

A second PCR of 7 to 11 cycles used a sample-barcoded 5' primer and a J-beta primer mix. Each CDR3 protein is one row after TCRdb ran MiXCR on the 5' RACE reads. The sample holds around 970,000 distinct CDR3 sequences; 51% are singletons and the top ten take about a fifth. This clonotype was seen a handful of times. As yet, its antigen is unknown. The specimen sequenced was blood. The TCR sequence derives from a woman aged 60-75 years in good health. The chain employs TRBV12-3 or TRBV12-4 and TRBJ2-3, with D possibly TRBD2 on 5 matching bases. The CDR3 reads CASSPGSYTDTQYF. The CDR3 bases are TGTGCCAGCAGTCCGGGGTCCTACACAGATACGCAGTATTTT.